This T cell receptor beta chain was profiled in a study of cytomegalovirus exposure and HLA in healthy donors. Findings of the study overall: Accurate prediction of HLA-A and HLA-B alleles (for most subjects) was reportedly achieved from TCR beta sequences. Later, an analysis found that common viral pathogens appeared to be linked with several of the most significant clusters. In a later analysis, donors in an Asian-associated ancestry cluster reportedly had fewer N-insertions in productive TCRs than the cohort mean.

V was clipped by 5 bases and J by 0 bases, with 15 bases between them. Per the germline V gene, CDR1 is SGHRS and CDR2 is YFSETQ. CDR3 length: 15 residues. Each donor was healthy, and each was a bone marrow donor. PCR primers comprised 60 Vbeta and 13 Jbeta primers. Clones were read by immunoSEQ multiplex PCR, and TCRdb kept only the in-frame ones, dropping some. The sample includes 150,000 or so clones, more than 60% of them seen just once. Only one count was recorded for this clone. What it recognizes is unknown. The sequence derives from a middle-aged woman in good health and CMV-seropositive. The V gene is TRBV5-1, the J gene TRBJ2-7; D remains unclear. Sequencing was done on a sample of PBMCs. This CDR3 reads CASRQSDLNSYEQYF. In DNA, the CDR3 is TGCGCCAGCAGGCAATCAGATTTAAACTCCTACGAGCAGTACTTC.